The rows below give T cell receptor beta chains drawn from one sample of a study of shared clonotypes between healthy human individuals. Here immunoSEQ multiplex PCR was the method, and the copy in TCRdb shows in-frame clones only, minus some. The table includes over 400,000 clones, approximately 95% detected once. The sequenced sample consisted of naive CD4+ T cells sorted from blood. These receptors all stem from a young woman in good health. Both conserved end residues are part of each CDR3. Each record gives: V gene, clone size, CDR3 length, J gene, D gene, CDR3 protein, CDR3 DNA. D genes are given only for firm matches. The size entry is marked missing in some rows and otherwise reads once, few, many or a size class.

V: TRBV20-1; size: -; length: 11; J: TRBJ1-2; D: -; CDR3: CSAREPRGYTF; DNA: TGCAGTGCTAGGGAACCTCGGGGCTACACCTTC
V: TRBV7-9; size: -; length: 15; J: TRBJ2-3; D: -; CDR3: CASSPLTRAADTQYF; DNA: TGTGCCAGCAGCCCCCTGACTAGGGCGGCAGATACGCAGTATTTT
V: TRBV5-1; size: -; length: 14; J: TRBJ2-3; D: -; CDR3: CASSLGQSTDTQYF; DNA: TGCGCCAGCAGCTTAGGACAGAGCACAGATACGCAGTATTTT
V: TRBV19; size: once; length: 15; J: TRBJ2-1; D: TRBD2; CDR3: CASKTSGNSYNEQFF; DNA: TGTGCCAGTAAGACTAGCGGGAACTCCTACAATGAGCAGTTCTTC
V: TRBV11-2; size: -; length: 13; J: TRBJ2-7; D: TRBD1; CDR3: CASSVDRAYEQYF; DNA: TGTGCCAGCAGCGTGGACAGGGCCTACGAGCAGTACTTC
V: TRBV6-5; size: -; length: 13; J: TRBJ2-3; D: -; CDR3: CASSYVFTDTQYF; DNA: TGTGCCAGCAGTTACGTCTTCACAGATACGCAGTATTTT
V: TRBV15; size: -; length: 15; J: TRBJ1-5; D: -; CDR3: CATSRDSGPARAQHF; DNA: TGTGCCACCAGCAGAGATTCCGGCCCGGCCAGGGCCCAGCATTTT
V: TRBV28; size: -; length: 15; J: TRBJ2-7; D: TRBD2; CDR3: CASSFGLAGSYEQYF; DNA: TGTGCCAGCAGTTTCGGCCTAGCGGGATCCTACGAGCAGTACTTC
V: TRBV11-2; size: once; length: 15; J: TRBJ2-2; D: TRBD2; CDR3: CASTPAGGPTGELFF; DNA: TGTGCCAGCACCCCGGCGGGGGGCCCCACCGGGGAGCTGTTTTTT
V: TRBV6-6; size: -; length: 15; J: TRBJ1-5; D: -; CDR3: CASSYSISYNQPQHF; DNA: TGTGCCAGCAGTTACTCGATTAGCTACAATCAGCCCCAGCATTTT
V: TRBV6-1; size: -; length: 14; J: TRBJ2-3; D: TRBD2; CDR3: CASSGTSGRDTQYF; DNA: TGTGCCAGCAGCGGGACTAGCGGGAGGGATACGCAGTATTTT
V: TRBV7-3; size: -; length: 20; J: TRBJ2-1; D: -; CDR3: CASSLSPWGAGASRYNEQFF; DNA: TGTGCCAGCAGCTTATCTCCATGGGGGGCGGGAGCCTCCCGTTACAATGAGCAGTTCTTC
V: TRBV10-1; size: -; length: 19; J: TRBJ1-5; D: -; CDR3: CAERGGGPKHAHSNQPQHF; DNA: TGCGCCGAGCGGGGCGGGGGGCCCAAGCATGCCCATAGCAATCAGCCCCAGCATTTT
V: TRBV30; size: -; length: 14; J: TRBJ1-5; D: -; CDR3: CAWNTDGTSQPQHF; DNA: TGTGCCTGGAACACGGACGGGACAAGTCAGCCCCAGCATTTT
V: TRBV11-2; size: -; length: 16; J: TRBJ2-1; D: -; CDR3: CASSSLFNSIYNEQFF; DNA: TGTGCCAGCAGCTCCCTTTTTAACTCCATCTACAATGAGCAGTTCTTC
V: TRBV7-9; size: few; length: 12; J: TRBJ1-1; D: -; CDR3: CASSPAEGKAFF; DNA: TGTGCCAGCAGCCCCGCCGAAGGGAAAGCTTTCTTT
V: TRBV1; size: -; length: 17; J: TRBJ1-6; D: -; CDR3: CTSSQGYGQGVSSPLHF; DNA: TGCACCAGCAGCCAAGGCTATGGACAGGGGGTTTCGTCACCCCTCCACTTT
V: TRBV7-2; size: -; length: 15; J: TRBJ2-3; D: -; CDR3: CASSLGSRRTDTQYF; DNA: TGTGCCAGCAGCTTAGGTAGCAGGCGCACAGATACGCAGTATTTT
V: TRBV19; size: -; length: 15; J: TRBJ2-1; D: TRBD1; CDR3: CASTPDRGYYNEQFF; DNA: TGTGCCAGTACCCCGGACAGGGGATACTACAATGAGCAGTTCTTC
V: TRBV28; size: -; length: 19; J: TRBJ2-2; D: -; CDR3: CASSLEGWTLMKNTGELFF; DNA: TGTGCCAGCAGCTTGGAGGGTTGGACACTCATGAAAAACACCGGGGAGCTGTTTTTT
V: TRBV19; size: -; length: 15; J: TRBJ1-2; D: -; CDR3: CASSIAQITNYGYTF; DNA: TGTGCCAGTAGTATAGCACAGATTACTAACTATGGCTACACCTTC
V: TRBV10-1; size: -; length: 14; J: TRBJ2-7; D: -; CDR3: CASSSGTSRLEQYF; DNA: TGCGCCAGCAGTTCCGGGACATCCCGTTTAGAGCAGTACTTC
V: TRBV27; size: -; length: 16; J: TRBJ2-1; D: TRBD1; CDR3: CASSLSGTGWSNEQFF; DNA: TGTGCCAGCAGTTTATCGGGGACAGGTTGGAGCAATGAGCAGTTCTTC
V: TRBV5-1; size: -; length: 14; J: TRBJ1-4; D: -; CDR3: CASSLLATNEKLFF; DNA: TGCGCCAGCAGCTTGTTAGCAACTAATGAAAAACTGTTTTTT
V: TRBV6-1; size: once; length: 15; J: TRBJ2-2; D: TRBD1; CDR3: CASSEGQGAAGELFF; DNA: TGTGCCAGCAGTGAGGGACAGGGGGCCGCCGGGGAGCTGTTTTTT
V: TRBV6-1; size: -; length: 13; J: TRBJ2-7; D: TRBD1; CDR3: CASSERDRLEQYF; DNA: TGTGCCAGCAGTGAACGGGACAGGCTGGAGCAGTACTTC
V: TRBV28; size: -; length: 14; J: TRBJ2-7; D: TRBD1; CDR3: CASSLGDRVHEQYF; DNA: TGTGCCAGCAGTTTAGGGGACAGGGTCCACGAGCAGTACTTC
V: TRBV28; size: -; length: 13; J: TRBJ1-1; D: -; CDR3: CASSIPTNTEAFF; DNA: TGTGCCAGCAGTATACCAACGAACACTGAAGCTTTCTTT
V: TRBV6-5; size: once; length: 14; J: TRBJ2-7; D: TRBD1; CDR3: CASSYEQGAYEQYF; DNA: TGTGCCAGCAGTTATGAACAGGGGGCTTACGAGCAGTACTTC
V: TRBV5-5; size: -; length: 13; J: TRBJ1-1; D: -; CDR3: CASNEQGPTEAFF; DNA: TGTGCCAGCAACGAACAGGGCCCCACTGAAGCTTTCTTT
V: TRBV27; size: -; length: 15; J: TRBJ2-7; D: TRBD1; CDR3: CASKRTGTGYSEQYF; DNA: TGTGCCAGCAAGCGAACCGGGACAGGGTATTCCGAGCAGTACTTC
V: TRBV10-3; size: -; length: 18; J: TRBJ2-7; D: TRBD1; CDR3: CAISEPTGGRRATYEQYF; DNA: TGTGCCATCAGTGAGCCTACAGGGGGCCGGCGGGCGACCTACGAGCAGTACTTC
V: TRBV5-1; size: -; length: 13; J: TRBJ2-1; D: -; CDR3: CASSEGPGSEQFF; DNA: TGCGCCAGCAGCGAGGGACCGGGGAGTGAGCAGTTCTTC
V: TRBV27; size: -; length: 15; J: TRBJ1-2; D: -; CDR3: CASSLMEGVPYGYTF; DNA: TGTGCCAGCAGTTTAATGGAGGGGGTTCCCTATGGCTACACCTTC
V: TRBV5-6; size: -; length: 15; J: TRBJ1-1; D: -; CDR3: CASSGPDGEWTEAFF; DNA: TGTGCCAGCAGCGGCCCCGACGGGGAATGGACTGAAGCTTTCTTT
V: TRBV28; size: -; length: 17; J: TRBJ1-5; D: TRBD1; CDR3: CASSLTGGLVSNQPQHF; DNA: TGTGCCAGCAGTTTAACAGGGGGCTTAGTTAGCAATCAGCCCCAGCATTTT
V: TRBV20-1; size: -; length: 11; J: TRBJ2-1; D: -; CDR3: CSARHTHEQFF; DNA: TGCAGTGCTAGACATACGCATGAGCAGTTCTTC
V: TRBV28; size: -; length: 14; J: TRBJ2-7; D: -; CDR3: CASSTGLTAGEQYF; DNA: TGTGCCAGCAGCACGGGCCTCACGGCGGGCGAGCAGTACTTC
V: TRBV28; size: -; length: 13; J: TRBJ1-2; D: -; CDR3: CASSFEGNYGYTF; DNA: TGTGCCAGCAGTTTCGAAGGGAACTATGGCTACACCTTC
V: TRBV6-5; size: -; length: 15; J: TRBJ2-5; D: -; CDR3: CASRTSVGDSGTQYF; DNA: TGTGCCAGCAGAACTTCCGTTGGGGACTCTGGGACCCAGTACTTC
V: TRBV6-6; size: -; length: 15; J: TRBJ1-5; D: -; CDR3: CASSWGAWGNQPQHF; DNA: TGTGCCAGCAGTTGGGGGGCTTGGGGCAATCAGCCCCAGCATTTT
V: TRBV29-1; size: -; length: 13; J: TRBJ2-1; D: TRBD2; CDR3: CSVAWGLAAEQFF; DNA: TGCAGCGTCGCCTGGGGACTAGCAGCTGAGCAGTTCTTC